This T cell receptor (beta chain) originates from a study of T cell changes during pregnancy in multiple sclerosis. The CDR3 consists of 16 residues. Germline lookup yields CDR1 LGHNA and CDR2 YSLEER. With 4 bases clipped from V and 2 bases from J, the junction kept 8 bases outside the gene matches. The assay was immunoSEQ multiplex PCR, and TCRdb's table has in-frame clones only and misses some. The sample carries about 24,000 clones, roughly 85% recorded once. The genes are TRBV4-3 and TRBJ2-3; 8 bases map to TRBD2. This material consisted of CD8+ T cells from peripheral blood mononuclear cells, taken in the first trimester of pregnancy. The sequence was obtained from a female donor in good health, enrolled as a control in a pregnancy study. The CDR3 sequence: CASSPGISGATDTQYF. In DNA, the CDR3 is TGCGCCAGCAGCCCAGGGATTAGCGGGGCCACAGATACGCAGTATTTT.